The 26 T cell receptor beta chains below all came from one sample that was sequenced in a study of high-grade serous ovarian cancer treatment subgroups. The method was immunoSEQ multiplex PCR; TCRdb's version includes in-frame clones alone and lacks a portion of them. The sample holds fewer than 4,500 clones, about 70% seen once. Tumor tissue was taken before any definitive surgery or chemotherapy was given. The specimen was tumor tissue. The receptors stem from a human donor with high-grade serous ovarian cancer.

The chain is built from TRBV9 and TRBJ2-7; TRBD2 aligns across 9 bases. Germline V lookup: CDR1 SGDLS, CDR2 YYNGEE. Trimming cost V 4 bases and J 5 bases; bases outside gene matches: 10. The CDR3 spans 15 residues. The CDR3 nucleotides read TGTGCCAGCAGCCCCAGCGGGGGGCTCTTAGACGAGCAGTACTTC. Translation: CASSPSGGLLDEQYF.

The rearrangement links TRBV7-9 to TRBJ2-2; the match to TRBD1 covers 9 bases. Germline V gene lookup returns CDR1 SEHNR and CDR2 FQNEAQ (reference sequence). V lost 1 base and J lost 5; bases outside the gene matches: 2. The CDR3 is 15 residues long. CDR3 coding DNA: TGTGCCAGCAGCTTAGTGACAGGGGGGACCGGGGAGCTGTTTTTT. Protein: CASSLVTGGTGELFF.

The chain is built from TRBV19 and TRBJ1-2, with a weak D call TRBD1 (5 bases). The germline V and J ends were trimmed by 2 bases and 8 bases, with 12 bases remaining between them. The germline V gene has CDR1 LNHDA and CDR2 SQIVND (reference sequence). The CDR3 length is 13 residues. The CDR3 spells CASSIMSGDGYTF. Here the CDR3 DNA reads TGTGCCAGTAGTATAATGTCCGGGGACGGCTACACCTTC.

The chain has TRBV2 and TRBJ2-1, with D perhaps matching TRBD1 (6 bases). Germline V gene data show CDR1 as SNHLY and CDR2 as FYNNEI. The CDR3 contains 14 residues. Trimming pared 5 bases from V and 5 bases from J, leaving 13 bases between. CDR3 residues: CASSYGQLNNEQFF. DNA of the CDR3: TGTGCCAGCAGTTATGGACAGCTCAACAATGAGCAGTTCTTC.

This clone has only a few counts. The chain uses TRBV7-3 and TRBJ1-2, with D maybe TRBD1 (6 bases). Germline V gene lookup returns CDR1 SGHTA and CDR2 FQGTGA. V gave up 0 bases and J gave up 8 bases, with 13 bases separating them. The CDR3 is 14 residues long. The CDR3 DNA sequence: TGTGCCAGCAGCTTAACGGGGGGCGCGTCGGGCTACACCTTC. This gives the protein CASSLTGGASGYTF.

The V call is TRBV12-5, the J call TRBJ2-5, with a tentative D call TRBD1 (6 bases). The CDR3 contains 13 residues. Trimming shortened V by 9 bases and J by 2 bases, and 13 bases separated the two germline ends. Germline lookup yields CDR1 LGHNT and CDR2 FRNRAP. The CDR3 sequence is CASRGPSQETQYF. CDR3 coding DNA: TGTGCTAGCAGGGGTCCCTCTCAAGAGACCCAGTACTTC.

J is TRBJ2-5 and V is TRBV7-2; 10 bases agree with TRBD2. Germline-derived CDR1 and CDR2 are SGHTA and FQGNSA. V trimming: 2 bases; J trimming: 0 bases; junction bases outside the gene matches: 9. The CDR3 is 18 amino acids. This CDR3 is CASSLQSSGGPYQETQYF. The CDR3 bases are TGTGCCAGCAGCTTACAATCTAGCGGGGGTCCGTACCAAGAGACCCAGTACTTC. The full variable domain, in which reference TRBV7-2 and TRBJ2-5 provide the parts outside the CDR3, is GAGVSQSPSNKVTEKGKDVELRCDPISGHTALYWYRQSLGQGLEFLIYFQGNSAPDKSGLPSDRFSAERTGGSVSTLTIQRTQQEDSAVYLCASSLQSSGGPYQETQYFGPGTRLLVL.

V is TRBV4-3 and J is TRBJ2-2, with 10 bases identical to TRBD2. CDR1 is LGHNA, CDR2 YSLEER, per germline. This CDR3 has 16 amino acids. The V segment lost 2 bases and the J segment 3 bases; nucleotides outside the gene matches: 3. The CDR3 region has the DNA TGCGCCAGCAGCCAACTAGCGGGGGCGTACACCGGGGAGCTGTTTTTT. Translating gives CASSQLAGAYTGELFF.

This clone was picked up a small number of times. CDR3: CASSAEGGGNTGELFF. CDR3 DNA: TGTGCCAGCAGTGCCGAGGGGGGAGGGAACACCGGGGAGCTGTTTTTT. The chain is built from TRBV2 and TRBJ2-2, with D perhaps assigned TRBD1 or TRBD2 (6 bases each). Germline V gene data show CDR1 as SNHLY and CDR2 as FYNNEI. V was shortened by 4 bases and J by 1 base, with 13 bases between the two germline ends. The CDR3 runs to 16 residues.

The chain employs TRBV6-1 and TRBJ2-1; a weak D match, TRBD2 (6 bases). Germline CDR1 MNHNS, CDR2 SASEGT. Trimming took 0 bases from V and 4 from J, leaving 13 bases between them. This CDR3 has 16 residues. CDR3 protein: CASSEAYGGPYNEQFF. CDR3 in DNA: TGTGCCAGCAGTGAAGCTTACGGGGGTCCTTACAATGAGCAGTTCTTC.

The genes are TRBV19 and TRBJ1-4; a weak D match, TRBD1 (6 bases). The CDR3 runs 15 residues. Germline CDR1 and CDR2: LNHDA and SQIVND (reference sequence). Between the trimmed V and J ends, which lost 3 bases and 4 bases, there was a span of 12 bases. Written as DNA, the CDR3 is TGTGCCAGTAGTATCTTCAGGGGTATTAATGAAAAACTGTTTTTT. The encoded protein is CASSIFRGINEKLFF. Looking up the rest from reference TRBV19 and TRBJ1-4 gives the full variable domain: DGGITQSPKYLFRKEGQNVTLSCEQNLNHDAMYWYRQDPGQGLRLIYYSQIVNDFQKGDIAEGYSVSREKKESFPLTVTSAQKNPTAFYLCASSIFRGINEKLFFGSGTQLSVL.

This CDR3 reads CASSLQGADTEAFF. For the CDR3, the DNA is TGCGCCAGCAGCTTACAGGGGGCGGACACTGAAGCTTTCTTT. This rearrangement joins TRBV5-1 to TRBJ1-1; 9 bases line up with TRBD1. Trimming at V came to 2 bases and at J to 3 bases, leaving 2 bases not matched to a gene. This CDR3 is built from 14 residues. In germline, CDR1 is SGHRS, CDR2 YFSETQ. Full variable domain (rest looked up from reference TRBV5-1 and TRBJ1-1): KAGVTQTPRYLIKTRGQQVTLSCSPISGHRSVSWYQQTPGQGLQFLFEYFSETQRNKGNFPGRFSGRQFSNSRSEMNVSTLELGDSALYLCASSLQGADTEAFFGQGTRLTVV.

This clone is termed hyperexpanded. The rearrangement joins TRBV6-5 to TRBJ1-2; D possibly corresponds to TRBD1 (6 bases). The CDR3 sequence is 15 residues long. Germline CDR1 and CDR2: MNHEY and SVGAGI. V dropped 5 bases and J dropped 8 bases, with 21 bases sitting between them. CDR3 nucleotide sequence: TGTGCCAGCAGTCTGACGGGGGGCTCCGGGGAGGGCTACACCTTC. It translates to CASSLTGGSGEGYTF.

The V call is TRBV13, the J call TRBJ1-1; a weak D match, TRBD1 (5 bases). Trimming shortened V by 1 base and J by 5 bases, and 14 bases separated the two germline ends. The CDR3 runs to 15 residues. Germline V gene sequence: CDR1 PRHDT, CDR2 FYEKMQ (reference sequence). The CDR3 reads CASSLVRRADTEAFF. Written as DNA, the CDR3 is TGTGCCAGCAGCTTAGTACGCAGGGCGGATACTGAAGCTTTCTTT.

This clone was detected once. V gene TRBV28 combines with J gene TRBJ2-5; D perhaps matches TRBD2 (6 bases). The V and J ends lost 5 bases and 6 bases respectively, with 25 bases between them. Germline loops: CDR1 MDHEN, CDR2 SYDVKM. The CDR3 length is 17 residues. The CDR3 DNA follows: TGTGCCAGCAGTATGGACGGGACTTCGACGGGGAGAAAGACCCAGTACTTC. Residues: CASSMDGTSTGRKTQYF.

The chain uses TRBV6-5 and TRBJ2-5; no clear D. There are 11 residues in the CDR3. Between the trimmed V and J ends, which lost 2 bases and 5 bases, there was a span of 3 bases. Germline values: CDR1 MNHEY, CDR2 SVGAGI. The CDR3 loop is CASSYGETQYF. The CDR3 bases are TGTGCCAGCAGTTACGGTGAGACCCAGTACTTC.

The rearrangement uses TRBV11-3 and TRBJ2-2, with 7 bases that match TRBD1. Germline V lookup: CDR1 SGHNT, CDR2 YENEEA. J lost 1 base, V lost 5 bases, and 7 bases had no gene match. This CDR3 spans 16 amino acids. The DNA for the CDR3 is TGTGCCAGCAGCCCTCGGACAGGAGGGAACACCGGGGAGCTGTTTTTT. Translation: CASSPRTGGNTGELFF. The whole variable domain, filled in from reference TRBV11-3 and TRBJ2-2, reads EAGVVQSPRYKIIEKKQPVAFWCNPISGHNTLYWYLQNLGQGPELLIRYENEEAVDDSQLPKDRFSAERLKGVDSTLKIQPAELGDSAVYLCASSPRTGGNTGELFFGEGSRLTVL.

V is TRBV27 and J is TRBJ1-6; 7 bases agree with TRBD1. CDR3 length: 14 residues. Germline-derived CDR1 and CDR2 are MNHEY and SMNVEV (reference sequence). The junction had 4 bases not matched to a gene; V was cut back by 5 bases and J by 6 bases. The DNA of the CDR3 is TGTGCCAGCAGTCGAGGGGGCCCTAATTCACCCCTCCACTTT. It specifies CASSRGGPNSPLHF.

CDR3 DNA: TGTGCCAGCAACATCTTCGGACTAGCGGGGGACGGTACGCAGTATTTT. Amino acid sequence: CASNIFGLAGDGTQYF. The chain recombines TRBV28 with TRBJ2-3, with 13 bases identical to TRBD2. Germline V gene lookup returns CDR1 MDHEN and CDR2 SYDVKM. V was pared by 7 bases and J by 8 bases, with 12 bases of the junction left unmatched. CDR3 size: 16 residues.

The J gene is TRBJ2-2, the V gene TRBV2, with D perhaps matching TRBD2 (5 bases). V was clipped by 0 bases and J by 4 bases, with 12 bases between them. Looked up from germline, CDR1 is SNHLY and CDR2 is FYNNEI. The CDR3 covers 16 residues. The CDR3 protein is CASSEAGLRTTGELFF. CDR3 DNA sequence: TGTGCCAGCAGTGAAGCCGGACTTCGGACCACCGGGGAGCTGTTTTTT.

The chain employs TRBV7-9 and TRBJ2-1; D remains unclear. The CDR3 has 12 residues. Germline V gene lookup returns CDR1 SEHNR and CDR2 FQNEAQ (reference sequence). Trimming took off 5 bases at V and 9 bases at J, with 11 bases between the two ends. The DNA of the CDR3 is TGTGCCAGCAGCGCTCCCACCCGTGAGCAGTTCTTC. Its protein product is CASSAPTREQFF.

The chain recombines TRBV23-1 with TRBJ1-5; 10 positions agree with TRBD1. TRBV23-1 has ORF status, its function being uncertain. After removal of 8 bases from V and 0 bases from J, the junction contained 13 bases not matched to a gene. This CDR3 region has 18 residues. DNA for the CDR3: TGCGCCAGCTATGCCGGGACAGGGGAAACTTATAGCAATCAGCCCCAGCATTTT. Amino acid sequence: CASYAGTGETYSNQPQHF.

The CDR3 spells CASSKLAGGNNEQFF. The CDR3 DNA reads as TGTGCCAGCAGCAAACTAGCGGGGGGGAACAATGAGCAGTTCTTC. The chain couples TRBV4-2 to TRBJ2-1, with TRBD2 matching 13 bases. V trimming: 5 bases; J trimming: 5 bases; junction bases outside the gene matches: 3. The CDR3 runs to 15 residues. Germline loops: CDR1 LGHNA, CDR2 YNFKEQ.

The V call is TRBV29-1, the J call TRBJ1-1; D call uncertain. The V and J ends lost 4 bases and 0 bases respectively, with 9 bases between them. CDR1 and CDR2 from the germline V gene are SQVTM and ANQGSEA. The CDR3 extends over 13 amino acids. CDR3 region: CSVARSMNTEAFF. The DNA for the CDR3 is TGCAGCGTTGCGCGGTCAATGAACACTGAAGCTTTCTTT.

The chain carries TRBV11-2 and TRBJ2-2; 9 nucleotides match TRBD2. Germline assignment: CDR1 SGHAT and CDR2 FQNNGV. V lost 2 bases and J lost 2; bases outside the gene matches: 6. The CDR3 loop spans 17 amino acids. CDR3 bases: TGTGCCAGCAGCTTACTCCCGGGACTAGCCAACACCGGGGAGCTGTTTTTT. Translated: CASSLLPGLANTGELFF.

The chain carries TRBV5-1 and TRBJ2-7, with a possible D match to TRBD2 (7 bases). V was trimmed by 0 bases and J by 2 bases, leaving 9 bases between them. Germline V lookup: CDR1 SGHRS, CDR2 YFSETQ. This CDR3 is built from 14 residues. CDR3 residues: CASSLAGGAYEQYF. CDR3 DNA sequence: TGCGCCAGCAGCTTGGCGGGGGGCGCCTACGAGCAGTACTTC.